The rows below give T cell receptor beta chains drawn from one sample of a study of T and B cells in COVID-19 patients. TCRdb called the multiplex PCR reads again in MiXCR, with one record for every CDR3 protein. The sample lists 3,000 to 4,000 distinct CDR3 sequences; approximately 23% were seen once. Sequenced sample: blood. All receptors derive from a human donor with active COVID-19. Each CDR3 is given without its conserved first and last residue. Clone size is not always given. Where it is, it says once, few, many or a class for expanded clones.

clone_size j_call v_call cdr3_aa
few TRBJ2-3 TRBV4-3 ASSQDGTSGDTQY
- TRBJ1-5 TRBV12-3/TRBV12-4 ASRAPGRVRQH
medium-sized TRBJ2-5 TRBV10-3 AISESKGYQETQY
medium-sized TRBJ2-1 TRBV27 ASSTVLSSYNEQF
- TRBJ1-3 TRBV12-3/TRBV12-4 ASNDSSGNTIY
- TRBJ2-1 TRBV5-5 ASSLSSGGVGNEQF
- TRBJ2-3 TRBV19 ASSSDYGTDTQY
few TRBJ2-1 TRBV7-9 ASGGGAHEQF
- TRBJ1-5 TRBV6-1 ASSEGAYSNQPQH
- TRBJ2-7 TRBV5-6 ASSLLAGTGIYEQY
medium-sized TRBJ2-7 TRBV6-2/TRBV6-3 ASINDRGSYEQY
medium-sized TRBJ1-6 TRBV19 ASSGTGRSSYNSPLH
- TRBJ2-2 TRBV5-1 ASSLDGGGSTRELF
medium-sized TRBJ1-3 TRBV19 ASTTTGSGNTIY